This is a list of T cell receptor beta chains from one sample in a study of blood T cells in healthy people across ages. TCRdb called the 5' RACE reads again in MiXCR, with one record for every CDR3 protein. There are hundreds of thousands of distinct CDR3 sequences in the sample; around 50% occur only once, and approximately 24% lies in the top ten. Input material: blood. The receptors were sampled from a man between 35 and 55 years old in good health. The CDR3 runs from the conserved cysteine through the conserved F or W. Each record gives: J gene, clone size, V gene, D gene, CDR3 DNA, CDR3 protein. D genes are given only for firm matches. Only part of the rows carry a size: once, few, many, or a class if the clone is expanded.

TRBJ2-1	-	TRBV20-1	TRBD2	TGCAGTGCTTTCGGGAGGGCCCCGAGGAATGAGCAGTTCTTC	CSAFGRAPRNEQFF
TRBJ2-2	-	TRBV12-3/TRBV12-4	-	TGTGCCAGCAGTCGAGAGACACCTTACACCGGGGAGCTGTTTTTT	CASSRETPYTGELFF
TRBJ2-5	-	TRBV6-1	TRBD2	TGTGCCAGCAGTGACAGGGGCGAGATACCGGGACTAGCGGGAGTGGTGACCCAGTACTTC	CASSDRGEIPGLAGVVTQYF
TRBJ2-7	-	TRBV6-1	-	TGTGCCAGCAGTGAATTGAGGGGAGGCCGGGAGCAGTACTTC	CASSELRGGREQYF
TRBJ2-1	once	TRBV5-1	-	TGCGCCAGCAGCTCTACTCAGGGAGGTGATGAGCAGTTCTTC	CASSSTQGGDEQFF
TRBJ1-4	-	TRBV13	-	TGTGCCAGCAGCTTATTGCAGTCGGATGAAAAACTGTTTTTT	CASSLLQSDEKLFF
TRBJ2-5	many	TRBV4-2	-	TGTGCCAGCAGCCAGGACCGGGAGACCCAGTACTTC	CASSQDRETQYF
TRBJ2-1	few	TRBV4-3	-	TGCGCCAGCAGCCAAGACGACAGGCAGCAGTTCTTC	CASSQDDRQQFF
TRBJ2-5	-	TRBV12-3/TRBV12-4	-	TGTGCCAGCAGTTGGGGGTTGGCAGGGGCCCCAATGTACTTC	CASSWGLAGAPMYF
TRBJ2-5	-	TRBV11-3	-	TGTGCCAGCAGCCTCTCTATGGGCGAGGAGACCCAGTACTTC	CASSLSMGEETQYF
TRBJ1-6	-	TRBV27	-	TGTGCCAGCAGTTCGAGGGGCACCGTTGGTTCACCCCTCCACTTT	CASSSRGTVGSPLHF
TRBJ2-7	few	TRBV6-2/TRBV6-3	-	TGTGCCAGCACCCCGCACGCAGCAAACAATGAGCAGTACTTC	CASTPHAANNEQYF
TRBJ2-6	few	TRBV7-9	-	TGTGCCAGCAGCTCAACAGAATCTGGGGCCAACGTCCTGACTTTC	CASSSTESGANVLTF
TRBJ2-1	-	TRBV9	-	TGTGCCAGCAGCGAGTCTAGCATAATGAGCTCCTACAATGAGCAGTTCTTC	CASSESSIMSSYNEQFF
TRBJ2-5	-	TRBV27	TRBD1	TGTGCCAGCAGTTTAGGACAGGGGACGACTCAGTACTTC	CASSLGQGTTQYF
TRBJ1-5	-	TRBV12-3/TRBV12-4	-	TGTGCCAGCAGTTGGCAACAGGGAAGCAATCAGCCCCAGCATTTT	CASSWQQGSNQPQHF
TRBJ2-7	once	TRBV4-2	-	TGTGCCAGCAGCCAGCGAGCGGAGCAGTACAATGAGCAGTACTTC	CASSQRAEQYNEQYF
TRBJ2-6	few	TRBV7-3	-	TGTGCCAGCAGCTCATCCTCCTGGGGGGCGCCCCCCTCTGGGGCCAACGTCCTGACTTTC	CASSSSSWGAPPSGANVLTF
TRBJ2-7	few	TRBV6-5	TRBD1	TGTGCCAGCAGTTACGCTGGACAGGGCTACGAGCAGTACTTC	CASSYAGQGYEQYF
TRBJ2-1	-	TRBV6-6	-	TGTACCAGCAGTCCCCGGCTGGCAGGGTCACCTGAGCAGTTCTTC	CTSSPRLAGSPEQFF
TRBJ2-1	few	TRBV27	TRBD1	TGTGCCAGCAGTTCCCCCCGGGGACAGGGTTACTACAATGAGCAGTTCTTC	CASSSPRGQGYYNEQFF
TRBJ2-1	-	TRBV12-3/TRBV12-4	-	TGTGCCAGCAGTTTAGTTACTAGCTTCAATGAGCAGTTCTTC	CASSLVTSFNEQFF
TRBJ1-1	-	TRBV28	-	TGTGCCAGCAGTTTATTGCTTGGGGAGGCGAACACTGAAGCTTTCTTT	CASSLLLGEANTEAFF
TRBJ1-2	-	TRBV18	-	TGTGCCAGCTCACTACGGACAGAACCGAACTATGGCTACACCTTC	CASSLRTEPNYGYTF
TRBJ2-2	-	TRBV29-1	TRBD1	TGCAGCGTTCCCGGGACAGAGAACACCGGGGAGCTGTTTTTT	CSVPGTENTGELFF
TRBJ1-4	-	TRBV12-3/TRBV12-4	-	TGTGCCAGCAGTTTAGACCCGGAAGAAGAAAAACTGTTTTTT	CASSLDPEEEKLFF
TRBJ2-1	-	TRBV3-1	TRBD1	TGTGCCAGCAGCCAGGGACAGGGGGCGTATGAGCAGTTCTTC	CASSQGQGAYEQFF
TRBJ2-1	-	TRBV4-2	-	TGTGCCAGCAGCCTCCTTAGCGGTGGCGGGGATGAGCAGTTCTTC	CASSLLSGGGDEQFF
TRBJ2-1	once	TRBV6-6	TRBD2	TGTGCCAGCAGTTACGGGGTAGCGGGAGGGCCGAATGAGCAGTTCTTC	CASSYGVAGGPNEQFF
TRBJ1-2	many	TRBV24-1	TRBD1	TGTGCCACCAGTGAGACGGGACAGGCATATGGCTACACCTTC	CATSETGQAYGYTF
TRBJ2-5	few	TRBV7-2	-	TGTGCCAGCAGCCTAGGTGGACCGACTAAAGAGACCCAGTACTTC	CASSLGGPTKETQYF
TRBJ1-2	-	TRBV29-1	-	TGCAGCGTTATGGGGGACTATGGCTACACCTTC	CSVMGDYGYTF
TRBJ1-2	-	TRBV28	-	TGTGCCAGCAGTGGGACGATTTATGGCTACACCTTC	CASSGTIYGYTF
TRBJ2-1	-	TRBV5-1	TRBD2	TGCGCCAGCAGCCTGACTAGCGGGGGGACCACTTACAATGAGCAGTTCTTC	CASSLTSGGTTYNEQFF
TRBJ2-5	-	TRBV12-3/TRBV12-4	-	TGTGTCAGCAGTCCCGGACCGATCCAAGAGACCCAGTACTTC	CVSSPGPIQETQYF
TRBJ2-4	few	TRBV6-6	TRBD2	TGTGCCAGCAGGGCGGGACTACAACTAGCCAAAAACATTCAGTACTTC	CASRAGLQLAKNIQYF
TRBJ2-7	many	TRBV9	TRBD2	TGTGCCAGCAGCGTAGCTAGCGGGAGTTACGAGCAGTACTTC	CASSVASGSYEQYF
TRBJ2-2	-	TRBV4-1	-	TGCGCCAGCAGCCAAGATGTCGGCGGGGAGGAGGATTCCACCGGGGAGCTGTTTTTT	CASSQDVGGEEDSTGELFF
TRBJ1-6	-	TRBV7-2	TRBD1	TGTGCCAGCAGCTTAATGCAGGGGGGGAATTCACCCCTCCACTTT	CASSLMQGGNSPLHF
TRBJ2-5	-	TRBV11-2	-	TGTGCCAGCGGGGTACAGGCTTTTCAAGAGACCCAGTACTTC	CASGVQAFQETQYF
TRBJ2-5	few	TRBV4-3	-	TGCGCCAGCAGCCAAGGGATTGGATGGGGGTCAGAGACCCAGTACTTC	CASSQGIGWGSETQYF
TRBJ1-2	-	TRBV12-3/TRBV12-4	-	TGTGCCAGCAGTTTAGCCCCCGGGGTGAGCGCCTATGGCTACACCTTC	CASSLAPGVSAYGYTF
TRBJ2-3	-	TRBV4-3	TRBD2	TGCGCCAGCAGCCAAGGTGTAGCGGGAGTCACAGATACGCAGTATTTT	CASSQGVAGVTDTQYF
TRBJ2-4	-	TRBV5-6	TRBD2	TGTGCCAGCAGCTTGGCCGGGGGGGCCTCCTACAATGAGCAGTACTTC	CASSLAGGASYNEQYF
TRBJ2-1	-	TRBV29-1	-	TGCAGCGTTGACGGGCTCGCGAATTACAATGAGCAGTTCTTC	CSVDGLANYNEQFF
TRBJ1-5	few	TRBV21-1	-	TGTGCCAGCACCCCGGGGGAGGGCGGCAATCAGCCCCAGCATTTT	CASTPGEGGNQPQHF
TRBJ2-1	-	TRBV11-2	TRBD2	TGTGCCAGCAGCCACGGGACTAGCGGGGAGCAGTTCTTC	CASSHGTSGEQFF
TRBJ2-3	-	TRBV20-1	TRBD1	TGCAGTGCTTCGGACAGGGGATACACAGATACGCAGTATTTT	CSASDRGYTDTQYF
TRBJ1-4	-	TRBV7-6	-	TGTGCCAGCAGCTTAAGTATCCGGGGGGGAGAAAAACTGTTTTTT	CASSLSIRGGEKLFF
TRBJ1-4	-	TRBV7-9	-	TGTGCCACCACCAGGGACGTGGATGAAAAACTGTTTTTT	CATTRDVDEKLFF
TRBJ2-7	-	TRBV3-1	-	TGTGCCGGCAGCCAAGATGCTTCAGGAGAGCAGTACTTC	CAGSQDASGEQYF
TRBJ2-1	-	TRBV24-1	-	TGTGCCACCAGTGACACAGGTGAAGCCTACAATGAGCAGTTCTTC	CATSDTGEAYNEQFF
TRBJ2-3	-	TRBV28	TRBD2	TGTGCCAGCAGTCCCCCCGGCGATAGCGGGAGAGTAGATACGCAGTATTTT	CASSPPGDSGRVDTQYF
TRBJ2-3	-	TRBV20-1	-	TGCAGTGCTCCCAGGACGACCTCTAGCACAGATACGCAGTATTTT	CSAPRTTSSTDTQYF